This T cell receptor beta chain originates from a study of blood T cells in healthy people across ages. CDR1 SGDLS and CDR2 YYNGEE come from the germline V gene. Losses at the gene ends were 5 bases for V and 7 bases for J; bases not matched to a gene: 14. There are 15 residues in the CDR3. A second PCR of about 7 to 12 cycles used a sample-barcoded 5' primer and a J-beta primer mix. Each CDR3 protein is one row after TCRdb ran MiXCR on the 5' RACE reads. The table has hundreds of thousands of distinct CDR3 sequences, around two fifths seen once. The individuals who served as donors were healthy Caucasians living in Russia, aged roughly 6 to 100.

Source material: blood. The TCR originated in a man in his sixties in good health. The chain joins TRBV9 to TRBJ2-7; 8 bases align to TRBD2. DNA for the CDR3: TGTGCCAGCAGTCAGATCGGGGGGGGTTACAATGAGCAGTACTTC. This sequence encodes CASSQIGGGYNEQYF. Complete variable domain (other parts from reference TRBV9 and TRBJ2-7): DSGVTQTPKHLITATGQRVTLRCSPRSGDLSVYWYQQSLDQGLQFLIQYYNGEERAKGNILERFSAQQFPDLHSELNLSSLELGDSALYFCASSQIGGGYNEQYFGPGTRLTVT.